The 16 T cell receptor beta chains below all came from one sample that was sequenced in a study of T cells in localized non-small cell lung cancer (dated by TCRdb to the early 2020s). The library came from the immunoSEQ multiplex PCR assay. TCRdb took over this immuneACCESS table, retaining in-frame rearrangements with V and J assigned. Such tables are incomplete; in checked studies, under half of the missing clones stem from an unresolved V gene, and the remainder is unexplained. This sample comprises around 20,000 clones, under 85% of them detected only once. The ten biggest clones cover roughly 23% of the sample. The material sequenced was peripheral blood, taken before any cancer treatment. These receptors all stem from an older female donor with stage I lung adenocarcinoma.

V gene TRBV6-5 combines with J gene TRBJ2-3; maybe TRBD1 (5 bases). Trimming pared 0 bases from V and 9 bases from J, leaving 13 bases between. The germline CDR1 and CDR2 sequences are MNHEY and SVGAGI. The CDR3 consists of 14 residues. In DNA, the CDR3 is TGTGCCAGCAGTTACTCGAGTGGACACATGACGCAGTATTTT. This codes for CASSYSSGHMTQYF.

This clone is a singleton in its sample. The V and J genes are TRBV11-2 and TRBJ1-1; D gene unclear. CDR1 and CDR2 from the germline V gene are SGHAT and FQNNGV. Between the trimmed V and J ends, which lost 5 bases and 10 bases, there was a span of 11 bases. The CDR3 has 11 residues. The CDR3 region is CASSHQNRAFF. The CDR3 DNA follows: TGTGCCAGCAGCCACCAAAACCGAGCTTTCTTT. The whole variable domain, filled in from reference TRBV11-2 and TRBJ1-1, reads EAGVAQSPRYKIIEKRQSVAFWCNPISGHATLYWYQQILGQGPKLLIQFQNNGVVDDSQLPKDRFSAERLKGVDSTLKIQPAKLEDSAVYLCASSHQNRAFFGQGTRLTVV.

This rearrangement joins TRBV18 to TRBJ2-3; D remains ambiguous. Germline V gene data show CDR1 as KGHSH and CDR2 as LQKENI. The CDR3 covers 16 residues. With 2 bases removed from V and 2 bases from J, the gap between germline ends came to 14 bases. The CDR3 protein is CASSPDVGFYTDTQYF. The CDR3 DNA is TGTGCCAGCTCACCAGATGTAGGTTTCTACACAGATACGCAGTATTTT. Based on the CDR3 plus reference TRBV18 and TRBJ2-3, the full variable domain is NAGVMQNPRHLVRRRGQEARLRCSPMKGHSHVYWYRQLPEEGLKFMVYLQKENIIDESGMPKERFSAEFPKEGPSILRIQQVVRGDSAAYFCASSPDVGFYTDTQYFGPGTRLTVL.

V gene TRBV5-4 combines with J gene TRBJ1-2; TRBD1 might be the D (6 bases). Germline V CDR1 and CDR2: SGHNT, YYREEE (reference sequence). The CDR3 runs to 16 residues. Between the trimmed V and J ends, which lost 0 bases and 9 bases, there was a span of 21 bases. The CDR3 protein is CASSLGGAGAELSYTF. CDR3 coding DNA: TGTGCCAGCAGCTTGGGGGGGGCAGGGGCGGAGTTAAGCTACACCTTC.

The genes are TRBV10-3 and TRBJ1-3; possible D gene TRBD1, 6 bases. Germline CDR1 and CDR2: ENHRY and SYGVKD. This CDR3 comprises 15 residues. V dropped 6 bases and J dropped 0 bases, with 12 bases sitting between them. CDR3 protein: CAIRPTGSSGNTIYF. CDR3 in DNA: TGTGCCATCAGACCGACAGGAAGCTCTGGAAACACCATATATTTT.

The genes are TRBV11-3 and TRBJ2-7, with TRBD1 matching 7 bases. There are 14 residues in the CDR3. Germline loops: CDR1 SGHNT, CDR2 YENEEA. Germline trimming cut 5 bases from V and 0 bases from J; bases unmatched to any gene: 4. The CDR3: CASSRQGSSYEQYF. The CDR3 DNA sequence: TGTGCCAGCAGCCGACAGGGTAGCTCCTACGAGCAGTACTTC.

The rearrangement links TRBV19 to TRBJ2-7; D unresolved. V shed 7 bases and J shed 2 bases, with 12 bases lying between them. CDR1 is LNHDA, CDR2 SQIVND, per germline (reference sequence). The CDR3 consists of 13 residues. The DNA for the CDR3 is TGTGCCAGTACCTCTCGACCACCCTACGAGCAGTACTTC. Translation gives CASTSRPPYEQYF.

This clone was observed once. The chain combines TRBV2 with TRBJ1-1; D is possibly TRBD1 (5 bases). V lost 6 bases to trimming and J lost 4 bases, with 12 bases between them. The CDR3 runs 13 residues. The V gene's germline CDR1 is SNHLY and CDR2 FYNNEI. The CDR3 loop reads CASRGVVGTEAFF. The CDR3 DNA is TGTGCCAGCAGGGGGGTCGTTGGCACTGAAGCTTTCTTT.

There are a few counts of this clone. V gene TRBV7-9 combines with J gene TRBJ2-1; D may be TRBD1 (5 bases). V was clipped by 6 bases and J by 1 base, with 7 bases between them. Per germline, CDR1 SEHNR and CDR2 FQNEAQ (reference sequence). This CDR3 region has 13 residues. The CDR3 here is CASRGLSYNEQFF. The CDR3 DNA is TGTGCCAGCAGGGGGCTATCCTACAATGAGCAGTTCTTC.

By share, this clone counts as medium-sized. CDR3 sequence (DNA): TGTGCCAGCAGCTTAGGTTACGCGGGGGGGCCCTATGAGCAGTTCTTC. This codes for CASSLGYAGGPYEQFF. The chain uses TRBV7-6 and TRBJ2-1; 9 bases are shared with TRBD2. Germline CDR1 is SGHVS and CDR2 is FNYEAQ. The length of the CDR3 is 16 residues. V lost 1 base, J lost 8 bases, and 9 bases stayed unmatched.

The chain uses TRBV2 and TRBJ1-1; D uncertain. Germline CDR1 is SNHLY and CDR2 is FYNNEI. CDR3 length: 13 amino acids. V was cut by 4 bases and J by 0 bases, with 6 bases left in between. The CDR3 DNA sequence: TGTGCCAGCAGTGGGAATTTGAACACTGAAGCTTTCTTT. Translated, it gives CASSGNLNTEAFF. Combining the CDR3 with reference TRBV2 and TRBJ1-1 gives the whole variable domain EPEVTQTPSHQVTQMGQEVILRCVPISNHLYFYWYRQILGQKVEFLVSFYNNEISEKSEIFDDQFSVERPDGSNFTLKIRSTKLEDSAMYFCASSGNLNTEAFFGQGTRLTVV.

The chain couples TRBV5-5 to TRBJ1-4, with 7 bases fitting TRBD1. Trimming cost V 2 bases and J 8 bases; bases outside gene matches: 9. This CDR3 contains 15 residues. Germline V gives CDR1 SGHKS, CDR2 YYEKEE (reference sequence). For the CDR3, the DNA is TGTGCCAGCAGCTTTTGGGACAGCTTTGGGGAAAAACTGTTTTTT. Translated: CASSFWDSFGEKLFF.

In this sample, this clone turned up a few times. The J gene is TRBJ1-2, the V gene TRBV7-9; 7 nucleotides agree with TRBD1. V lost 3 bases, J lost 4 bases, and 2 bases stayed unmatched. The CDR3 loop spans 13 amino acids. Germline CDR1 is SEHNR and CDR2 is FQNEAQ (reference sequence). DNA for the CDR3: TGTGCCAGCAGCTTTCGACAGGGCTATGGCTACACCTTC. Amino acid sequence: CASSFRQGYGYTF.

The chain combines TRBV4-3 with TRBJ1-2, with D hard to call. Germline V gives CDR1 LGHNA, CDR2 YSLEER. V was shortened by 0 bases and J by 4 bases, with 12 bases between the two germline ends. This CDR3 has 15 amino acids. The CDR3 DNA reads as TGCGCCAGCAGCCAAGAAGTGGGGAGAAGCTATGGCTACACCTTC. As protein: CASSQEVGRSYGYTF.

The V gene is TRBV27, the J gene TRBJ2-6; D is perhaps TRBD1 (5 bases). Trimming pared 8 bases from V and 0 bases from J, leaving 11 bases between. Germline V gives CDR1 MNHEY, CDR2 SMNVEV (reference sequence). This CDR3 is 15 amino acids long. In nucleotides, the CDR3 is TGTGCCAGCTGTCGGACAAGCTCTGGGGCCAACGTCCTGACTTTC. The encoded protein is CASCRTSSGANVLTF.

The chain couples TRBV11-2 to TRBJ2-7; D might be TRBD1 (5 bases). V lost 5 bases to trimming and J lost 1 base, with 12 bases between them. CDR3 length equals 14 residues. Germline V gene data show CDR1 as SGHAT and CDR2 as FQNNGV. As DNA, the CDR3 is TGTGCCAGCAGCCCCCTAGGGGATTCCTACGAGCAGTACTTC. Translation: CASSPLGDSYEQYF.